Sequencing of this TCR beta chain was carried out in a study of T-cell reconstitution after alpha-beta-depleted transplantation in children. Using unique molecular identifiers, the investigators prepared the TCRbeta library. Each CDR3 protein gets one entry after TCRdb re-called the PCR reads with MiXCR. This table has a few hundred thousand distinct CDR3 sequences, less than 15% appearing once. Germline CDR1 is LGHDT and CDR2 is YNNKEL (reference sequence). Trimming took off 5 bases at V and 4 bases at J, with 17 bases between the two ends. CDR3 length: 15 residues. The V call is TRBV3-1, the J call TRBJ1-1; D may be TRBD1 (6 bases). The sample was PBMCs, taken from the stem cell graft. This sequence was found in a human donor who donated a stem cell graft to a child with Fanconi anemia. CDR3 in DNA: TGTGCCAGCAGCTCCCCGAGTCGAGGGGGCACTGAAGCTTTCTTT. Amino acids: CASSSPSRGGTEAFF.